Listed below are T cell receptor beta chains from one sample, sequenced in a study of T cell repertoires and Cas9 in healthy adults. Assay used: immunoSEQ multiplex PCR; TCRdb lists only in-frame clones, some missing. Of tens of thousands of clones listed, about nine tenths are singletons. The specimen was CD4+ effector T cells (CD127+, CD25-, CD137-, CD154-) from PBMCs; culture status not recorded. The receptors derive from a human donor in good health. Both conserved end residues are part of each CDR3. The order of the fields is D gene, J gene, V gene, clone size, CDR3 DNA, CDR3 protein. The D gene is left open where the match is weak. Size is omitted from some rows. Given values are once, few, many or a class for expanded clones.

>TRBD2|TRBJ2-3|TRBV7-2|NA
TGTGCCAGCAGCGCACCAAACTCGGGCGGGAGGGCCCCAGATACGCAGTATTTT
CASSAPNSGGRAPDTQYF
>NA|TRBJ1-2|TRBV18|NA
TGTGCCAGCTCATTGACAGCGAGCTTTCTCTACACCTTC
CASSLTASFLYTF
>NA|TRBJ2-2|TRBV10-3|NA
TGTGCCATCAGTGACATTTGGGGTATCACCGGGGAGCTGTTTTTT
CAISDIWGITGELFF
>TRBD1|TRBJ1-1|TRBV15|NA
TGTGCCACCAGCAGGGGACAGGGGAACACTGAAGCTTTCTTT
CATSRGQGNTEAFF
>NA|TRBJ1-1|TRBV19|NA
TGTGCCAGTAGTATGCCCTTAGGGAACAGGTGGAATGCTGAAGCTTTCTTT
CASSMPLGNRWNAEAFF
>TRBD1|TRBJ2-5|TRBV7-3|NA
TGTGCCAGCAGCTATGGGGACAGGGGGCCCCCCCAGTACTTC
CASSYGDRGPPQYF
>NA|TRBJ2-2|TRBV18|NA
TGTGCCAGCTCACCATGGGAGGCCACGAACACCGGGGAGCTGTTTTTT
CASSPWEATNTGELFF
>NA|TRBJ2-5|TRBV2|NA
TGTGCCAGCATGCCACAGGCAGGGCGATGGGAGACCCAGTACTTC
CASMPQAGRWETQYF
>NA|TRBJ2-7|TRBV5-4|NA
TGTGCCAGCAGCTACCAGGGGTTCGAGCAGTACTTC
CASSYQGFEQYF
>NA|TRBJ1-1|TRBV21-1|NA
TGTGCCAGCTCGGAGGGTTGGGCTGAAGCTTTCTTT
CASSEGWAEAFF
>NA|TRBJ1-1|TRBV10-3|once
TGTGCCATCAGTAGTAGTTTGGACAGTGGACTAAACACTGAAGCTTTCTTT
CAISSSLDSGLNTEAFF
>NA|TRBJ1-2|TRBV30|NA
TGTGCCTGGAGAGACGACAGATACTATGGCTACACCTTC
CAWRDDRYYGYTF
>TRBD1|TRBJ1-5|TRBV27|NA
TGTGCCAGCAGTTCCCTGGACAGGCGTCAGCCCCAGCATTTT
CASSSLDRRQPQHF
>NA|TRBJ2-1|TRBV6-1|NA
TGTGCCAGCAGAAGAGGGCCGGAGCATGGCGATGAGCAGTTCTTC
CASRRGPEHGDEQFF
>TRBD1|TRBJ2-5|TRBV7-2|NA
TGTGCCAGCAGCACCTACAGGGGGCGGGAGACCCAGTACTTC
CASSTYRGRETQYF
>NA|TRBJ2-1|TRBV12-5|NA
TGTGCTAGTGAAGGGGGCTCCTACAATGAGCAGTTCTTC
CASEGGSYNEQFF
>TRBD1|TRBJ1-2|TRBV28|NA
TGTGCCAGCAGAGACAGGGCTGGCTATGGCTACACCTTC
CASRDRAGYGYTF
>NA|TRBJ1-2|TRBV19|NA
TGTGCCAGTACCCTGGCAGGGGCCCATGGCTACACCTTC
CASTLAGAHGYTF
>TRBD1|TRBJ2-7|TRBV11-3|few
TGTGCCAGCAGCAAAGCCGGGACAGGGTGGTACGAGCAGTACTTC
CASSKAGTGWYEQYF
>NA|TRBJ2-3|TRBV9|NA
TGTGCCAGCAGCCGCAGGTATACAGATACGCAGTATTTT
CASSRRYTDTQYF
>NA|TRBJ2-1|TRBV6-5|NA
TGTGCCAGCAGTTACCGTGGACCCGAGAATGAGCAGTTCTTC
CASSYRGPENEQFF
>TRBD1|TRBJ1-5|TRBV18|NA
TGTGCCAGCTCACAACAGGGGAATAGCAATCAGCCCCAGCATTTT
CASSQQGNSNQPQHF
>NA|TRBJ2-3|TRBV9|NA
TGTGCCAGCAGCGTAGCTACCCGTGGCACAGATACGCAGTATTTT
CASSVATRGTDTQYF
>TRBD2|TRBJ2-1|TRBV7-8|NA
TGTGCCAGCACCGATATGGGGACAAGGATAGCGGGAGTCGAGGATGAGCAGTTCTTC
CASTDMGTRIAGVEDEQFF
>NA|TRBJ1-4|TRBV7-2|NA
TGTGCCAGCAGCCGAGGGGGTGGGGAAGAAAAACTGTTTTTT
CASSRGGGEEKLFF
>NA|TRBJ2-1|TRBV28|once
TGTGCCAGCAGCTCTACGGTCGACAATGAGCAGTTCTTC
CASSSTVDNEQFF
>NA|TRBJ1-3|TRBV11-2|NA
TGTGCCAGCAGCTTAGATCCAGGGGCTGGAAACACCATATATTTT
CASSLDPGAGNTIYF
>NA|TRBJ1-5|TRBV27|NA
TGTGCCAGCAGTTTACGGGCCCCGGGGACACAGCCCCAGCATTTT
CASSLRAPGTQPQHF
>NA|TRBJ2-5|TRBV7-3|NA
TGTGCCAGCAGCCGCGGTACGTCAGGGGTAAAAGGAGAGACCCAGTACTTC
CASSRGTSGVKGETQYF
>NA|TRBJ2-3|TRBV7-2|NA
TGTGCCAGCAGCTTAATCGGCCGAGTGGATACGCAGTATTTT
CASSLIGRVDTQYF
>TRBD2|TRBJ2-1|TRBV5-1|NA
TGCGCCAGCAGCTTGGTGGCTAGCGGGGGCCGTTTCAATGAGCAGTTCTTC
CASSLVASGGRFNEQFF
>TRBD2|TRBJ2-3|TRBV7-2|once
TGTGCCAGCAGCTTAGTCGGGACTAGCGGAGCAGATACGCAGTATTTT
CASSLVGTSGADTQYF
>TRBD2|TRBJ2-7|TRBV6-6|NA
TGTGCCAGCAGTTACGGGGCGGGGGGCCCCTCCGAGCAGTACTTC
CASSYGAGGPSEQYF
>TRBD1|TRBJ2-1|TRBV2|NA
TGTGCCAGCAGTCCGGGACAGGGGGCTTACAATGAGCAGTTCTTC
CASSPGQGAYNEQFF